Presented here are 8 T cell receptor beta chains from one specimen sequenced in a study of OX40 agonist ivuxolimab in advanced cancers. The library was made by the immunoSEQ multiplex PCR assay. TCRdb obtained this table from immuneACCESS and retained in-frame rearrangements with V and J assigned. These tables miss some clones; where compared with another copy, unresolved V genes account for less than half of the shortfall, and the remainder is unexplained. The sample table contains about 72,000 clones; only one count was recorded for 80% to 90% of them. The ten largest clones add up to under 1% of the sample. Here the sequenced sample was CD4+ or CD8+ T cells sorted from blood, taken in a trial of the OX40 agonist ivuxolimab. These receptors were collected from an adult with an advanced solid tumor such as melanoma, head and neck, liver or kidney cancer.

This clone was recorded only once. This chain uses TRBV30 with TRBJ2-1; 9 bases map to TRBD2. Germline CDR1 GTSNPN, CDR2 SVGIG (reference sequence). V lost 1 base, J lost 5 bases, and 24 bases stayed unmatched. CDR3 length equals 21 residues. CDR3 bases: TGTGCCTGGAGTGCCCCCGATGGGGATATGAAGCGGGGGGCCACAAACAATGAGCAGTTCTTC. Protein product: CAWSAPDGDMKRGATNNEQFF.

Only a few counts were recorded for this clone. The chain employs TRBV4-2 and TRBJ1-6; D ambiguous. Germline-derived CDR1 and CDR2 are LGHNA and YNFKEQ. The CDR3 has 15 amino acids. V lost 0 bases and J lost 6, with 9 bases in between. The CDR3 loop reads CASSQDNQVNSPLHF. CDR3 DNA sequence: TGTGCCAGCAGCCAAGATAACCAGGTTAATTCACCCCTCCACTTT.

This clone was found a few times. The V and J genes are TRBV7-8 and TRBJ1-1, with D possibly matching TRBD1 (6 bases). The CDR3 has 16 amino acids. V was shortened by 2 bases and J by 0 bases, with 13 bases between the two germline ends. From germline, CDR1 is SGHVS and CDR2 FQNEAQ. The CDR3 spells CASSLRDTSMNTEAFF. The CDR3 DNA reads TGTGCCAGCAGCTTAAGGGACACCTCTATGAACACTGAAGCTTTCTTT.

J is TRBJ1-4 and V is TRBV11-2; D may be TRBD1 (5 bases). CDR1 is SGHAT, CDR2 FQNNGV, per germline. The CDR3 sequence is 14 residues long. V lost 1 base and J 3 bases, leaving 6 bases between the germline ends. The CDR3: CASSLGQSNEKLFF. The CDR3 DNA reads TGTGCCAGCAGCTTAGGACAGTCTAATGAAAAACTGTTTTTT.

V gene TRBV30 combines with J gene TRBJ1-5; D perhaps matches TRBD1 (6 bases). In germline, CDR1 is GTSNPN, CDR2 SVGIG (reference sequence). V was trimmed by 0 bases and J by 5 bases, leaving 14 bases between them. CDR3 length: 15 residues. The CDR3 DNA follows: TGTGCCTGGAGTGTAGGAGGGGGTGGCCATCAGCCCCAGCATTTT. This encodes CAWSVGGGGHQPQHF.

This chain connects TRBV30 to TRBJ1-2; unclear D gene. The CDR3 contains 14 residues. CDR1 and CDR2 (germline): GTSNPN, SVGIG (reference sequence). V lost 1 base and J lost 8, with 17 bases in between. CDR3 sequence (DNA): TGTGCCTGGAGTGGAGGCCGGGAATCTGGCGGCTACACCTTC. This gives the protein CAWSGGRESGGYTF.

The gene calls are TRBV7-3 and TRBJ2-1; 7 bases align to TRBD1. V gave up 4 bases and J gave up 7 bases; unmatched junction bases: 7. The CDR3 runs to 14 residues. Germline V CDR1 and CDR2: SGHTA, FQGTGA. The CDR3: CASSSAGGRNEQFF. DNA for the CDR3: TGTGCCAGCAGCTCGGCAGGGGGAAGGAATGAGCAGTTCTTC.

The rearrangement joins TRBV18 to TRBJ2-2; TRBD1 aligns across 8 bases. The J segment lost 5 bases and the V segment lost 6 bases, leaving 8 bases of the junction unmatched. This CDR3 is built from 15 residues. Germline assignment: CDR1 KGHSH and CDR2 LQKENI. The CDR3 sequence: CASSPSTGETGELFF. The DNA of the CDR3 is TGTGCCAGCTCGCCCTCGACAGGGGAAACCGGGGAGCTGTTTTTT.